There are a few counts of the clone carrying this TCR beta chain. The sample originates from a study of early T cells in non-severe SARS-CoV-2 infection. TCRdb processed the 5' RACE reads anew with MiXCR; each CDR3 protein has one entry. The sample carries tens of thousands of distinct CDR3 sequences, more than 9% recorded once. Trimming took 5 bases from V and 6 from J; bases not matched to a gene: 10. Germline lookup yields CDR1 SGHTA and CDR2 FQGNSA. The CDR3 is 15 residues long. This chain links TRBV7-2 with TRBJ2-7, with TRBD2 matching 10 bases. The sequence derives from an adult who was a healthcare worker with PCR-confirmed SARS-CoV-2 infection or an uninfected control (not recorded which). Sequencing was done on a sample of whole blood. As DNA, the CDR3 is TGTGCCAGCAGCCAACAAGACCTAGCGGGAGCCGAGCAGTACTTC. It translates to CASSQQDLAGAEQYF.